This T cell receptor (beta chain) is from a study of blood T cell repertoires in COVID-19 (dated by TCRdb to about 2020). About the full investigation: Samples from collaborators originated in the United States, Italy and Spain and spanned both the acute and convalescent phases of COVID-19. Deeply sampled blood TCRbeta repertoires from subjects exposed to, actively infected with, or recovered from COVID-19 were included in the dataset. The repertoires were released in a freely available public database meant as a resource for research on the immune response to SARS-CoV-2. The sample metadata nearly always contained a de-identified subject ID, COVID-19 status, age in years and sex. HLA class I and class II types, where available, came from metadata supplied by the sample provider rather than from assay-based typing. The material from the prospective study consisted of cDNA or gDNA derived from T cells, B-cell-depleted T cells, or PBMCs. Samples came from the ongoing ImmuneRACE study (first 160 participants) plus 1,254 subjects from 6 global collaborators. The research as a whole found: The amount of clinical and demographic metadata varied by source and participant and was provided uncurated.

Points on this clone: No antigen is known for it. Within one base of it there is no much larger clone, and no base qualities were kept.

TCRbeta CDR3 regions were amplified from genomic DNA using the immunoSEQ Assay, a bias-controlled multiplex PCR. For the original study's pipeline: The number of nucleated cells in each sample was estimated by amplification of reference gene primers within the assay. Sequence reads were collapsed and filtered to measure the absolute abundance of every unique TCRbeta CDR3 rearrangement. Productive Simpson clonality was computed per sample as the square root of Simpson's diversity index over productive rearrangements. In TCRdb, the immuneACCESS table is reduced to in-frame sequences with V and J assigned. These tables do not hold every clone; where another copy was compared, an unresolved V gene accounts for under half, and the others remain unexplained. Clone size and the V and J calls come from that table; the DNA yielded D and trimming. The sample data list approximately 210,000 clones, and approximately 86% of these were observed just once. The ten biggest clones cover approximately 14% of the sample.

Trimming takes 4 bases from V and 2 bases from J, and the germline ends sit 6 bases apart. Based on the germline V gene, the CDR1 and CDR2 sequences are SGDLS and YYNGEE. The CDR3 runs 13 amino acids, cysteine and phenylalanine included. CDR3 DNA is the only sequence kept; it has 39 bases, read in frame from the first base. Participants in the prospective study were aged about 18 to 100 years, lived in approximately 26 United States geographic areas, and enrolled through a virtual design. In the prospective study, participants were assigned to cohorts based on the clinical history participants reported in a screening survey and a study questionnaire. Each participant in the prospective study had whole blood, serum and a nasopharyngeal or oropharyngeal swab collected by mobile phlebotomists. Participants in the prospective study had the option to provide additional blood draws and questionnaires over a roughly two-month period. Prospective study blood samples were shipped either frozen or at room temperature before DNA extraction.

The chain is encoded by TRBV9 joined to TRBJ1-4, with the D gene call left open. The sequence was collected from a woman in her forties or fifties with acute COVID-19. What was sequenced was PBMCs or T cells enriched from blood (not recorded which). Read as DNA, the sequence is TGTGCCAGCAGCCCCCGGACTAATGAAAAACTGTTTTTT. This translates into CASSPRTNEKLFF.